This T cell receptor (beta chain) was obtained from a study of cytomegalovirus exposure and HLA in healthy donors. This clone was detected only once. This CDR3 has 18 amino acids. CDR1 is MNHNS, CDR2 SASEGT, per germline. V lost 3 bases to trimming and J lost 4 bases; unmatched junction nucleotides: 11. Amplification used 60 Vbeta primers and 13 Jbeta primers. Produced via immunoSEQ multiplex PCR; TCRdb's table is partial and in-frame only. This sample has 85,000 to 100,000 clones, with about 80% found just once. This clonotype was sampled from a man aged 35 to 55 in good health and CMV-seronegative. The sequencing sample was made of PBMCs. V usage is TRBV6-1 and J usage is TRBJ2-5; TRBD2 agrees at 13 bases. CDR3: CASSDTSGGARSGETQYF. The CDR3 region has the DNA TGTGCCAGCAGTGATACTAGCGGGGGGGCCAGATCGGGAGAGACCCAGTACTTC.